The 20 T cell receptor beta chains presented below share a single source sample, sequenced in a study of shared clonotypes between healthy human individuals. Repertoires were generated with immunoSEQ multiplex PCR, while TCRdb's copy carries only in-frame clones and drops some. The sample lists 400,000 to 500,000 clones, roughly 85% occurring once. The sequenced material came from PBMCs. The receptors were sampled from a woman in her forties in good health. Some clones in this sample may be carry-over from other donors' samples.

A single count supports this clone. The CDR3 reads CASSLDGTGPYSGNTIYF. CDR3 coding DNA: TGCGCCAGCAGCTTGGACGGGACAGGGCCCTACTCTGGAAACACCATATATTTT. The V call is TRBV5-1, the J call TRBJ1-3; TRBD1 matches at 9 bases. This CDR3 is built from 18 residues. V lost 0 bases to trimming and J lost 0 bases; unmatched junction nucleotides: 7. Germline CDR1 and CDR2: SGHRS and YFSETQ.

Concerning this clone: This clone may be a read error of a much larger clone one base away. This sequence joins TRBV7-2 and TRBJ2-7; 10 bases line up with TRBD2. Germline-derived CDR1 and CDR2 are SGHTA and FQGNSA. The CDR3 is 17 residues long. CDR3 protein: CASSSAPYSGRRYEQHF. CDR3 nucleotide sequence: TGTGCCAGCAGCTCAGCACCATATAGCGGGAGGAGGTACGAGCAGCACTTC.

This clone was seen once. The chain links TRBV28 to TRBJ2-7; 7 nucleotides align to TRBD2. Germline V gives CDR1 MDHEN, CDR2 SYDVKM. The CDR3 spans 16 residues. V was clipped by 4 bases and J by 6 bases; unmatched bases: 15. The CDR3 loop reads CASSSPRWGGGGEQYF. In nucleotides, the CDR3 is TGTGCCAGCAGTTCCCCCCGTTGGGGGGGAGGCGGCGAGCAGTACTTC.

The gene calls are TRBV5-1 and TRBJ2-2, with TRBD2 identical over 11 bases. This CDR3 region has 18 residues. The V gene end was trimmed by 0 bases and the J gene end by 0 bases; junction bases not matched to a gene: 4. Germline assignment: CDR1 SGHRS and CDR2 YFSETQ. The CDR3, as DNA: TGCGCCAGCAGCTTGGCCCAGACTAGCGGGGCGAACACCGGGGAGCTGTTTTTT. This gives the protein CASSLAQTSGANTGELFF.

The chain joins TRBV29-1 to TRBJ2-6; D unclear. The V end lost 4 bases, the J end lost 2 bases, and 6 bases lay between the germline ends. Per the germline V gene, CDR1 is SQVTM and CDR2 is ANQGSEA. CDR3 length: 13 residues. The DNA for the CDR3 is TGCAGCGTTGTTAAGCCTGGGGCCAACGTCCTGACTTTC. The encoded protein is CSVVKPGANVLTF.

There are a few counts of this clone. Distinct nucleotide sequences in the sample also encode this CDR3. This chain links TRBV11-3 with TRBJ2-1; D is ambiguous. V was trimmed by 1 base and J by 5 bases, leaving 6 bases between them. The CDR3 has 13 amino acids. Per the germline V gene, CDR1 is SGHNT and CDR2 is YENEEA. The CDR3 DNA is TGTGCCAGCAGCTTAGGAGCCAACAATGAGCAGTTCTTC. Residues: CASSLGANNEQFF. Full variable domain (rest looked up from reference TRBV11-3 and TRBJ2-1): EAGVVQSPRYKIIEKKQPVAFWCNPISGHNTLYWYLQNLGQGPELLIRYENEEAVDDSQLPKDRFSAERLKGVDSTLKIQPAELGDSAVYLCASSLGANNEQFFGPGTRLTVL.

This clone occurred a few times. The chain combines TRBV28 with TRBJ1-5; D uncertain. CDR1 and CDR2 (germline): MDHEN, SYDVKM. V shed 4 bases and J shed 4 bases, with 5 bases lying between them. The CDR3 is 12 amino acids. CDR3 nucleotides: TGTGCCAGCAGTTCACCAAATCAGCCCCAGCATTTT. It codes for CASSSPNQPQHF. Drawing the rest from reference TRBV28 and TRBJ1-5, the complete variable domain is DVKVTQSSRYLVKRTGEKVFLECVQDMDHENMFWYRQDPGLGLRLIYFSYDVKMKEKGDIPEGYSVSREKKERFSLILESASTNQTSMYLCASSSPNQPQHFGDGTRLSIL.

The rearrangement uses TRBV27 and TRBJ2-7; perhaps TRBD1 as D (8 bases). V lost 1 base, J lost 4 bases, and 17 bases lay in between. The CDR3 contains 16 residues. Per germline, CDR1 MNHEY and CDR2 SMNVEV (reference sequence). This CDR3 is CASSLLQGGGPYEQYF. CDR3 sequence (DNA): TGTGCCAGCAGTTTATTACAGGGGGGAGGGCCTTACGAGCAGTACTTC.

The sample holds one count of this clone. The V and J genes are TRBV28 and TRBJ2-1; 8 bases align to TRBD2. The CDR3 covers 14 residues. CDR1 MDHEN and CDR2 SYDVKM come from the germline V gene. Trimming cost V 6 bases and J 6 bases; bases outside gene matches: 7. The CDR3, as DNA: TGTGCCAGCAGAGACTTCCGGGGGGGCAATGAGCAGTTCTTC. This codes for CASRDFRGGNEQFF.

The chain couples TRBV27 to TRBJ2-3; 9 bases agree with TRBD2. This CDR3 is 16 amino acids long. Germline CDR1 reads MNHEY; CDR2 reads SMNVEV (reference sequence). V trimming: 2 bases; J trimming: 1 base; junction bases outside the gene matches: 4. The chain's CDR3 is CASSLIAGVGTDTQYF. In DNA form, the CDR3 reads TGTGCCAGCAGTTTAATAGCGGGAGTCGGCACAGATACGCAGTATTTT.

The chain uses TRBV4-3 and TRBJ2-7, with 7 bases that match TRBD2. V shed 4 bases, J shed 3 bases, and the junction held 9 bases outside the gene matches. This CDR3 has 15 residues. Looked up from germline, CDR1 is LGHNA and CDR2 is YSLEER. Here the CDR3 reads CASSLRWGGSYEQYF. The CDR3 DNA reads as TGCGCCAGCAGCCTCCGATGGGGAGGGAGCTACGAGCAGTACTTC.

This chain joins TRBV5-1 and TRBJ2-7, with 11 bases aligning to TRBD1. The CDR3 is 16 residues long. Germline lookup yields CDR1 SGHRS and CDR2 YFSETQ. After removal of 4 bases from V and 4 bases from J, the junction contained 10 bases not matched to a gene. The CDR3 DNA sequence: TGCGCCAGCAGCCAGGACAGGGGGCGAGCAATTTACGAGCAGTACTTC. Translated, it gives CASSQDRGRAIYEQYF.

The chain combines TRBV30 with TRBJ1-5; weak D call: TRBD1 (5 bases). In germline, CDR1 is GTSNPN, CDR2 SVGIG (reference sequence). The CDR3 is made up of 12 amino acids. Deletions cut 2 bases from V and 6 bases from J, with 8 bases between. The CDR3 loop reads CAWSRGSQPQHF. CDR3 bases: TGTGCCTGGAGTCGGGGCTCTCAGCCCCAGCATTTT.

Comments on this clone: At the DNA level, this CDR3 is encoded by other sequences in the same sample as well. This chain connects TRBV28 to TRBJ2-7, with 7 positions matching TRBD1. J gave up 0 bases and V 9 bases, and 5 bases lay outside the gene matches. The CDR3 totals 13 residues. Germline V gives CDR1 MDHEN, CDR2 SYDVKM. CDR3 nucleotide sequence: TGTGCCAGTAGAACAGGGGCCTCCTACGAGCAGTACTTC. Protein product: CASRTGASYEQYF.

The chain has TRBV6-4 and TRBJ2-1; 13 bases map to TRBD2. V shed 8 bases and J 8 bases; nucleotides not matched to a gene: 9. Germline CDR1 reads MRHNA; CDR2 reads SNTAGT. The CDR3 length is 15 residues. CDR3 residues: CASSRTSGRPHEQFF. CDR3 sequence (DNA): TGTGCCAGCTCACGGACTAGCGGGAGACCGCATGAGCAGTTCTTC.

This clone turned up a few times. The V and J genes are TRBV15 and TRBJ1-1, with 7 bases aligning to TRBD1. J gave up 11 bases and V 0 bases, and 6 bases lay outside the gene matches. The CDR3 extends over 13 amino acids. Germline V CDR1 and CDR2: LNHNV, YYDKDF (reference sequence). The CDR3, as DNA: TGTGCCACCAGCAGAGACTACAGGGGTTGGGCTTTCTTT. Translated, it gives CATSRDYRGWAFF.

CDR3 loop: CASSWSEGPGGEQYF. CDR3 nucleotide sequence: TGTGCCAGCTCCTGGTCGGAGGGCCCTGGTGGTGAGCAGTACTTC. The V call is TRBV18, the J call TRBJ2-7; D is possibly TRBD2 (6 bases). CDR3 size: 15 residues. Germline values: CDR1 KGHSH, CDR2 LQKENI. Between the trimmed V and J ends, which lost 6 bases and 7 bases, there was a span of 22 bases. Filled out from reference TRBV18 and TRBJ2-7, the complete variable domain reads NAGVMQNPRHLVRRRGQEARLRCSPMKGHSHVYWYRQLPEEGLKFMVYLQKENIIDESGMPKERFSAEFPKEGPSILRIQQVVRGDSAAYFCASSWSEGPGGEQYFGPGTRLTVT.

V and J are TRBV9 and TRBJ1-1; D perhaps matches TRBD1 (5 bases). Per germline, CDR1 SGDLS and CDR2 YYNGEE. Trimming shortened V by 0 bases and J by 8 bases, and 14 bases separated the two germline ends. The CDR3 consists of 14 residues. CDR3 DNA sequence: TGTGCCAGCAGCGTAGCTGGGGAAGGGACCGAAGCTTTCTTT. Translation: CASSVAGEGTEAFF.

V gene TRBV7-2 combines with J gene TRBJ2-7; D is uncertain. Germline V gives CDR1 SGHTA, CDR2 FQGNSA. V lost 5 bases to trimming and J lost 0 bases, with 11 bases between them. The CDR3 has 14 residues. The CDR3 reads CASSLVSLSYEQYF. CDR3 nucleotide sequence: TGTGCCAGCAGCCTTGTCTCCCTCTCCTACGAGCAGTACTTC. The whole variable domain, remainder taken from reference TRBV7-2 and TRBJ2-7, is GAGVSQSPSNKVTEKGKDVELRCDPISGHTALYWYRQSLGQGLEFLIYFQGNSAPDKSGLPSDRFSAERTGGSVSTLTIQRTQQEDSAVYLCASSLVSLSYEQYFGPGTRLTVT.

The chain is built from TRBV28 and TRBJ1-4; TRBD1 agrees at 9 bases. The length of the CDR3 is 17 residues. Germline V gene lookup returns CDR1 MDHEN and CDR2 SYDVKM. Unmatched junction bases numbered 12, after V lost 7 bases and J lost 3 bases. The CDR3 loop reads CASNPGQGVRANEKLFF. The CDR3 DNA is TGTGCCAGCAACCCGGGACAGGGAGTCAGGGCTAATGAAAAACTGTTTTTT.